This T cell receptor beta chain was identified during a study of T cells after yellow fever vaccination. Turning to the study itself: SMART-Seq v4 Ultra Low Input handled preparation of low-cell-number fractions.

This clonotype showed up just a few times. Its target is not known. A universal primer site and UMIs were added as TCR cDNA was made by 5'RACE template switching. Via MiXCR, TCRdb re-called the 5' RACE reads, giving one row per CDR3 protein. The table shows hundreds of thousands of distinct CDR3 sequences, with around 4% occurring only once. General study points: It was a weaker secondary response, yet one that peaked faster, at day 5 versus 15. Reappearance after the booster was seen for most primary-vaccination clones, at 95% to 98% CD4 and 70% to 90% CD8.

V lost 3 bases, J lost 8 bases, and 16 bases lay in between. This CDR3 is built from 14 residues. Germline V CDR1 and CDR2: LGHNA, YNFKEQ. This clonotype was obtained from a man aged 18-30 years who received the YFV17D yellow fever vaccine. Sequenced here: PBMCs, sampled on the day of the yellow fever booster vaccination. V gene TRBV4-2 combines with J gene TRBJ1-2; tentatively, D is TRBD1 (5 bases). The CDR3 DNA follows: TGTGCCAGCAGCCAGCGCGGGGCTATAGAAGGCTACACCTTC. Amino acid sequence: CASSQRGAIEGYTF.